This TCR beta chain was recorded in a study of cytomegalovirus exposure and HLA in healthy donors. Findings and caveats of the study: The investigators catalogued some 150 TCR beta chains as cytomegalovirus-associated.

In the case of this clone: Its specificity is not known. Other DNA sequences in this sample translate to the same CDR3.

Some clones are missing from TCRdb's copy, which holds only in-frame ones; the method was immunoSEQ multiplex PCR. The table lists some 120,000 clones, almost 90% of them singletons, with 1.4% to 1.5% in the top ten. The sequence was obtained from a man aged 25-45 years in good health and CMV-seronegative. The sample comprised PBMCs.

CDR3 coding DNA: TGTGCCAGCAGTGAAGCAAGGGGTGGTCAGCCCCAGCATTTT. This translates into CASSEARGGQPQHF. This sequence joins TRBV6-1 and TRBJ1-5; perhaps TRBD1 as D (5 bases). V lost 0 bases to trimming and J lost 6 bases, with 9 bases between them. CDR1 is MNHNS and CDR2 is SASEGT in the germline V gene. CDR3 size: 14 residues.